What follows are 13 T cell receptor beta chains derived from one specimen sequenced in a study of blood T cell repertoires in COVID-19 (dated by TCRdb to the early 2020s). To prepare the library, the immunoSEQ multiplex PCR assay was applied. TCRdb mirrors the immuneACCESS table, restricted to in-frame sequences. Some clones are absent from its copies; in checked studies, under half trace to an unresolved V gene, and the reason for the others is unknown. The sample includes about 100,000 clones, with 80% to 90% observed a single time. The top ten clonotypes cover 32% of the sample. The sample comprised peripheral blood. Receptors originate from a woman aged 80 or older with acute or convalescent COVID-19.

The chain is built from TRBV19 and TRBJ1-3; D gene ambiguous. V lost 2 bases to trimming and J lost 0 bases, with 14 bases between them. The CDR3 covers 17 residues. Germline CDR1 and CDR2: LNHDA and SQIVND (reference sequence). The CDR3 bases are TGTGCCAGTAGTATAACCCCGGGTTTGTACTCTGGAAACACCATATATTTT. Its protein is CASSITPGLYSGNTIYF. Using reference TRBV19 and TRBJ1-3 for the parts outside the CDR3, the full variable domain is DGGITQSPKYLFRKEGQNVTLSCEQNLNHDAMYWYRQDPGQGLRLIYYSQIVNDFQKGDIAEGYSVSREKKESFPLTVTSAQKNPTAFYLCASSITPGLYSGNTIYFGEGSWLTVV.

This clone has a single count. J is TRBJ2-7 and V is TRBV5-6; 7 bases are shared with TRBD1. V lost 5 bases and J lost 9; bases outside the gene matches: 8. This CDR3 contains 12 residues. Germline values: CDR1 SGHDT, CDR2 YYEEEE. CDR3 loop: CASSFTGAWQYF. CDR3 DNA sequence: TGTGCCAGCAGTTTCACAGGGGCTTGGCAGTACTTC. Complete variable domain (other parts from reference TRBV5-6 and TRBJ2-7): DAGVTQSPTHLIKTRGQQVTLRCSPKSGHDTVSWYQQALGQGPQFIFQYYEEEERQRGNFPDRFSGHQFPNYSSELNVNALLLGDSALYLCASSFTGAWQYFGPGTRLTVT.

This clone was recorded a few times. The chain carries TRBV19 and TRBJ1-4, with TRBD1 matching over 10 bases. The CDR3 loop spans 16 amino acids. CDR1 LNHDA and CDR2 SQIVND come from the germline V gene (reference sequence). J gave up 7 bases and V 7 bases, and 12 bases lay outside the gene matches. CDR3 amino acids: CASTSSPGQGFEKLFF. CDR3 nucleotide sequence: TGTGCCAGTACCTCTTCCCCGGGACAGGGGTTTGAAAAACTGTTTTTT. The full variable domain, completed using reference TRBV19 and TRBJ1-4, is DGGITQSPKYLFRKEGQNVTLSCEQNLNHDAMYWYRQDPGQGLRLIYYSQIVNDFQKGDIAEGYSVSREKKESFPLTVTSAQKNPTAFYLCASTSSPGQGFEKLFFGSGTQLSVL.

J is TRBJ2-2 and V is TRBV4-1; 9 positions agree with TRBD2. Germline V gives CDR1 MGHRA, CDR2 YSYEKL. V was clipped by 9 bases and J by 1 base; unmatched bases: 3. This CDR3 comprises 14 residues. The CDR3 bases are TGCGCCAGTACTAGCGGGCTGAACACCGGGGAGCTGTTTTTT. Translation gives CASTSGLNTGELFF.

J is TRBJ2-2 and V is TRBV18; D might be TRBD2 (5 bases). CDR3 size: 15 residues. V was trimmed by 0 bases and J by 4 bases, leaving 9 bases between them. Germline V CDR1 and CDR2: KGHSH, LQKENI. As DNA, the CDR3 is TGTGCCAGCTCACCACCGCCCGGGGTCACCGGGGAGCTGTTTTTT. Translation gives CASSPPPGVTGELFF.

In DNA form, the CDR3 reads TGTGCCAGCAGTGCCGCGGGCAAGCGGGGATGGGAGACCCAGTACTTC. Residues: CASSAAGKRGWETQYF. This sequence joins TRBV6-4 and TRBJ2-5; 7 nucleotides align to TRBD2. Trimming cost V 4 bases and J 5 bases; bases outside gene matches: 13. Germline V CDR1 and CDR2: MRHNA, SNTAGT. CDR3 length equals 16 residues.

This CDR3 reads CASSPGQSSYEQYF. The CDR3 bases are TGTGCCAGCTCACCTGGACAGAGCTCCTACGAGCAGTACTTC. The chain is built from TRBV18 and TRBJ2-7; tentatively, D is TRBD1 (6 bases). Germline CDR1 is KGHSH and CDR2 is LQKENI. CDR3 length: 14 residues. Trimming cost V 3 bases and J 0 bases, with 9 bases left between them.

The CDR3 DNA is TGTGCCAGCAGCGTAGAGGGACTCAACACCGGGGAGCTGTTTTTT. Protein sequence: CASSVEGLNTGELFF. V gene TRBV9 combines with J gene TRBJ2-2, with D perhaps TRBD2 (6 bases). The germline CDR1 and CDR2 sequences are SGDLS and YYNGEE. Trimming pared 0 bases from V and 2 bases from J, leaving 8 bases between. There are 15 residues in the CDR3.

V is TRBV7-2 and J is TRBJ2-1; perhaps TRBD1 as D (6 bases). Germline assignment: CDR1 SGHTA and CDR2 FQGNSA. V was pared by 4 bases and J by 4 bases, with 17 bases between. This CDR3 spans 16 amino acids. The CDR3 DNA sequence: TGTGCCAGCAGCTCCTCTTCGAGGGGGTTGTACAATGAGCAGTTCTTC. Translated, it gives CASSSSSRGLYNEQFF.

The gene calls are TRBV27 and TRBJ2-7; tentative D call: TRBD1 (6 bases). V lost 5 bases and J 3 bases, leaving 11 bases between the germline ends. The CDR3 is 13 amino acids. The germline gives CDR1 MNHEY, CDR2 SMNVEV (reference sequence). DNA of the CDR3: TGTGCCAGCAGTGGGGGACAAAGCTACGAGCAGTACTTC. Its translation: CASSGGQSYEQYF.

The chain couples TRBV5-1 to TRBJ2-3; D is possibly TRBD1 (5 bases). The CDR3 runs to 14 residues. In germline, CDR1 is SGHRS, CDR2 YFSETQ. Between the trimmed V and J ends, which lost 4 bases and 4 bases, there was a span of 13 bases. In DNA form, the CDR3 reads TGCGCCAGCAGCGTTGGACAATTTGCAGATACGCAGTATTTT. The encoded protein is CASSVGQFADTQYF.

The chain couples TRBV19 to TRBJ1-5, with D tentatively TRBD1 (6 bases). V was trimmed by 1 base and J by 7 bases, leaving 14 bases between them. The CDR3 totals 15 residues. The germline V gene encodes CDR1 LNHDA and CDR2 SQIVND (reference sequence). CDR3 coding DNA: TGTGCCAGTAGTATAGGGACAGAAAACACCCAGCCCCAGCATTTT. Amino acids: CASSIGTENTQPQHF.

The genes are TRBV2 and TRBJ2-1, with TRBD2 as a possible D gene (5 bases). The CDR3 extends over 12 amino acids. Germline V gives CDR1 SNHLY, CDR2 FYNNEI. Trimming pared 7 bases from V and 9 bases from J, leaving 13 bases between. In nucleotides, the CDR3 is TGTGCCAGCACGGAAGAGGGTTCTGAGCAGTTCTTC. Its translation: CASTEEGSEQFF. The variable domain in full, completed from reference TRBV2 and TRBJ2-1, reads EPEVTQTPSHQVTQMGQEVILRCVPISNHLYFYWYRQILGQKVEFLVSFYNNEISEKSEIFDDQFSVERPDGSNFTLKIRSTKLEDSAMYFCASTEEGSEQFFGPGTRLTVL.